Following are 7 T cell receptor beta chains from one sample sequenced in a study of graft-versus-host responses after intestinal transplantation. Stimulators, around 200,000 irradiated and violet-dye-labeled cells, were plated with around 200,000 CFSE-labeled responder cells. Profiled with immunoSEQ multiplex PCR; TCRdb holds only in-frame clones, not every one. There are 11,000 to 15,000 clones in the sample; approximately 38% occur only once, and over 12% lies in the top ten. Sequencing used alloreactive CD8+ T cells from a mixed lymphocyte reaction culture, obtained before intestinal transplant. Sample subset: CFSE-low proliferating T cells sorted from roughly 6-day pre-transplant mixed lymphocyte reaction (GvH or HvG direction). The receptors originated from a human patient who received an intestinal transplant.

This clone has a single count. V gene TRBV10-3 combines with J gene TRBJ2-1, with 14 bases aligning to TRBD2. Germline CDR1 reads ENHRY; CDR2 reads SYGVKD. The CDR3 consists of 17 residues. The V segment lost 6 bases and the J segment 7 bases; nucleotides outside the gene matches: 11. This chain's CDR3 is CAISLLGTSGSKNEQFF. Written as DNA, the CDR3 is TGTGCCATCAGCCTTTTAGGGACTAGCGGGAGTAAGAATGAGCAGTTCTTC.

This clone occurred a few times. The J gene is TRBJ2-3, the V gene TRBV5-4, with TRBD2 matching over 10 bases. The CDR3 extends over 16 amino acids. Trimming removed 1 base from V and 4 bases from J; junction bases left unmatched: 6. Germline CDR1 SGHNT, CDR2 YYREEE (reference sequence). The CDR3: CASSLWLAGVSDTQYF. The CDR3 coding sequence is TGTGCCAGCAGCTTGTGGCTAGCGGGAGTATCAGATACGCAGTATTTT.

V and J are TRBV27 and TRBJ2-1; a weak D match, TRBD1 (6 bases). Germline V gene data show CDR1 as MNHEY and CDR2 as SMNVEV (reference sequence). V was trimmed by 6 bases and J by 2 bases, leaving 14 bases between them. The CDR3 covers 15 residues. Here the CDR3 reads CASSSGTQTYNEQFF. The CDR3 DNA reads as TGTGCCAGCAGCTCCGGGACACAAACCTACAATGAGCAGTTCTTC.

V gene TRBV7-8 combines with J gene TRBJ1-4, with 9 bases matching TRBD1. Losses at the gene ends were 4 bases for V and 0 bases for J; bases not matched to a gene: 12. In germline, CDR1 is SGHVS, CDR2 FQNEAQ. The length of the CDR3 is 19 residues. The CDR3 nucleotides are TGTGCCAGCAGCTCGGTCGGGACAGGGTTTGTGGCAACTAATGAAAAACTGTTTTTT. Its protein product is CASSSVGTGFVATNEKLFF.

The chain recombines TRBV6-1 with TRBJ2-7; D is uncertain. V shed 7 bases and J shed 0 bases, with 10 bases lying between them. Germline CDR1 is MNHNS and CDR2 is SASEGT. This CDR3 region has 13 residues. The CDR3 DNA is TGTGCCAGCAACCTTAGGAGCTCCTACGAGCAGTACTTC. This sequence encodes CASNLRSSYEQYF.

In this sample, this clone turned up a few times. V is TRBV6-5 and J is TRBJ1-2; D gene unclear. Germline values: CDR1 MNHEY, CDR2 SVGAGI. This CDR3 has 14 amino acids. The germline V and J ends were trimmed by 6 bases and 5 bases, with 16 bases remaining between them. CDR3 protein: CASRTYLKRYGYTF. The CDR3 DNA sequence: TGTGCCAGCAGGACTTACCTGAAGAGATATGGCTACACCTTC.

J is TRBJ1-1 and V is TRBV13; D is undetermined. Germline V gene data show CDR1 as PRHDT and CDR2 as FYEKMQ (reference sequence). V was pared by 6 bases and J by 3 bases, with 11 bases between. The length of the CDR3 is 13 residues. The CDR3 sequence is CASSIGLDTEAFF. The CDR3 DNA follows: TGTGCCAGCAGTATCGGACTGGACACTGAAGCTTTCTTT.